Below, 26 T cell receptor beta chains from the same sample are listed, as sequenced in a study of blood T cell repertoires in COVID-19. Using immunoSEQ multiplex PCR, the repertoire was profiled, and TCRdb retains in-frame clones only, with some absent. The sample includes around 170,000 clones, 85% to 95% seen only once; the top ten take nearly 0.55%. The sample taken for sequencing was peripheral blood. The source is a man between 45 and 60 years old with acute or convalescent COVID-19.

The chain has TRBV6-5 and TRBJ2-1; 7 bases are a match to TRBD2. This CDR3 comprises 14 residues. CDR1 is MNHEY and CDR2 is SVGAGI in the germline V gene. The J segment lost 9 bases and the V segment lost 2 bases, leaving 7 bases of the junction unmatched. CDR3 nucleotides: TGTGCCAGCAGTTACAGGCGGCGGGAGAGTGAGCAGTTCTTC. Translating gives CASSYRRRESEQFF.

This chain joins TRBV28 and TRBJ2-7, with D possibly TRBD2 on 5 matching bases. Germline lookup yields CDR1 MDHEN and CDR2 SYDVKM. CDR3 length: 12 residues. V lost 5 bases and J lost 3, with 8 bases in between. The chain's CDR3 is CASSRSGYEQYF. CDR3 in DNA: TGTGCCAGCAGTCGGAGCGGCTACGAGCAGTACTTC.

The CDR3 DNA sequence: TGTGCCAGCAGTGAACGGACAGGGTCCGGCTACACCTTC. Translating it yields CASSERTGSGYTF. The rearrangement uses TRBV6-4 and TRBJ1-2, with 8 nucleotides matching TRBD1. Germline CDR1 and CDR2: MRHNA and SNTAGT. CDR3 length: 13 amino acids. V was clipped by 3 bases and J by 8 bases; unmatched bases: 5.

The rearrangement joins TRBV7-9 to TRBJ1-2; D call uncertain. There are 14 residues in the CDR3. V shed 3 bases and J shed 4 bases, with 12 bases lying between them. In germline, CDR1 is SEHNR, CDR2 FQNEAQ (reference sequence). CDR3 sequence reads: CASSFNSSAYGYTF. The CDR3, as DNA: TGTGCCAGCAGCTTTAACAGTTCTGCCTATGGCTACACCTTC.

Points on this clone: Other DNA sequences within the sample encode an identical CDR3. Written as DNA, the CDR3 is TGTGCCAGCAGCCAAGGAGCTATAGACAATGAGCAGTTCTTC. Protein sequence: CASSQGAIDNEQFF. This sequence joins TRBV4-2 and TRBJ2-1; no clear D gene. CDR1 and CDR2 (germline): LGHNA, YNFKEQ. Trimming left V 1 base short and J 5 bases short, with 9 bases between. This CDR3 is built from 14 residues.

This clone was counted once. The rearrangement links TRBV5-1 to TRBJ1-4, with 9 positions matching TRBD1. J was trimmed by 10 bases and V by 0 bases; bases with no gene match: 13. This CDR3 has 17 residues. CDR1 is SGHRS and CDR2 is YFSETQ in the germline V gene. The CDR3 nucleotides are TGCGCCAGCAGCTTGGAGGTGGGACAGGGCGATGGAGGAAAACTGTTTTTT. It yields the protein CASSLEVGQGDGGKLFF.

The chain couples TRBV11-2 to TRBJ1-3; TRBD1 aligns across 7 bases. CDR3 length: 15 residues. Germline V gene sequence: CDR1 SGHAT, CDR2 FQNNGV. Losses at the gene ends were 6 bases for V and 0 bases for J; bases not matched to a gene: 5. CDR3 DNA: TGTGCCAGCAGTCGACAGGGAAACTCTGGAAACACCATATATTTT. Protein: CASSRQGNSGNTIYF.

This clone was detected once. The chain combines TRBV19 with TRBJ1-4; TRBD1 matches 9 bases. Germline trimming cut 3 bases from V and 4 bases from J; bases unmatched to any gene: 9. Per germline, CDR1 LNHDA and CDR2 SQIVND (reference sequence). The CDR3 sequence is 17 residues long. The CDR3 region has the DNA TGTGCCAGTAGTATTATTACAGGGGGCCAATTTAATGAAAAACTGTTTTTT. It specifies CASSIITGGQFNEKLFF.

The chain uses TRBV18 and TRBJ2-5, with TRBD2 as a possible D gene (7 bases). There are 14 residues in the CDR3. In germline, CDR1 is KGHSH, CDR2 LQKENI. Trimming took off 3 bases at V and 5 bases at J, with 13 bases between the two ends. Written as DNA, the CDR3 is TGTGCCAGCTCACCCCGGGGGGCCGGGGAGACCCAGTACTTC. The encoded protein is CASSPRGAGETQYF.

The V gene is TRBV29-1, the J gene TRBJ1-2; 9 bases fit TRBD1. CDR1 and CDR2 from the germline V gene are SQVTM and ANQGSEA. V trimming: 4 bases; J trimming: 4 bases; junction bases outside the gene matches: 7. The CDR3 is 14 amino acids. The CDR3 DNA is TGCAGCGTTGGGGGACAGGGAATCCCCTATGGCTACACCTTC. Amino acids: CSVGGQGIPYGYTF.

This clone was seen only a few times. The V call is TRBV19, the J call TRBJ2-2; D is ambiguous. The CDR3 is 15 amino acids. Germline lookup yields CDR1 LNHDA and CDR2 SQIVND (reference sequence). The V gene lost 7 bases and the J gene lost 1 base, with 13 bases spanning the gap. The CDR3 bases are TGTGCCAGTAAATCTCCGGCAGGGAACACCGGGGAGCTGTTTTTT. It translates to CASKSPAGNTGELFF.

DNA for the CDR3: TGCGCCAGCACCGAACGGGGAACTACTAGTTACTCCGCCGATGAGCAGTTCTTC. This sequence encodes CASTERGTTSYSADEQFF. The V and J genes are TRBV23-1 and TRBJ2-1; maybe TRBD2 (5 bases). TRBV23-1 is filed as an ORF, its function uncertain. Trimming removed 7 bases at V and 8 bases at J, with 30 bases between. This CDR3 has 18 amino acids.

This sequence joins TRBV5-6 and TRBJ2-1, with D tentatively TRBD2 (6 bases). Germline V lookup: CDR1 SGHDT, CDR2 YYEEEE. CDR3 length equals 15 residues. V was cut by 4 bases and J by 8 bases, with 19 bases left in between. The CDR3 loop reads CASSGGLFLRDEQFF. CDR3 coding DNA: TGTGCCAGCAGCGGGGGACTTTTTCTGCGGGATGAGCAGTTCTTC.

This clone has more than one count but fewer than ten. The J gene is TRBJ1-5, the V gene TRBV10-2; D might be TRBD1 (6 bases). The CDR3 runs to 16 residues. The germline CDR1 and CDR2 sequences are WSHSY and SAAADI. V lost 4 bases to trimming and J lost 9 bases, with 22 bases between them. Written as DNA, the CDR3 is TGCGCCAGCAGTGGGGGCGGCAGTCTACAAGGGGGGCCCCAGCATTTT. Translation gives CASSGGGSLQGGPQHF.

This clone appeared a single time. This chain joins TRBV18 and TRBJ2-7, with 7 nucleotides matching TRBD2. Germline trimming cut 1 base from V and 7 bases from J; bases unmatched to any gene: 10. CDR3 length: 15 amino acids. The germline V gene encodes CDR1 KGHSH and CDR2 LQKENI. CDR3 loop: CASSPREGGPWEQYF. For the CDR3, the DNA is TGTGCCAGCTCACCACGTGAGGGAGGGCCTTGGGAGCAGTACTTC. The entire variable domain, with the rest obtained from reference TRBV18 and TRBJ2-7, is as follows: NAGVMQNPRHLVRRRGQEARLRCSPMKGHSHVYWYRQLPEEGLKFMVYLQKENIIDESGMPKERFSAEFPKEGPSILRIQQVVRGDSAAYFCASSPREGGPWEQYFGPGTRLTVT.

This chain connects TRBV27 to TRBJ2-5; 8 nucleotides match TRBD2. Trimming took 6 bases from V and 0 from J; bases not matched to a gene: 9. From germline, CDR1 is MNHEY and CDR2 SMNVEV (reference sequence). CDR3 length: 16 residues. In DNA, the CDR3 is TGTGCCAGCAGGTCCCTGCAGCGGGGGTACCAAGAGACCCAGTACTTC. This gives the protein CASRSLQRGYQETQYF.

CDR3 nucleotides: TGTGCCAGCAGCGAGGACAGGGAAGGGACTGAAGCTTTCTTT. Its protein product is CASSEDREGTEAFF. The chain has TRBV9 and TRBJ1-1; the match to TRBD1 covers 8 bases. CDR3 length equals 14 residues. J was trimmed by 5 bases and V by 3 bases; bases with no gene match: 6. Germline V gives CDR1 SGDLS, CDR2 YYNGEE. The full variable domain, with the rest looked up from reference TRBV9 and TRBJ1-1, is DSGVTQTPKHLITATGQRVTLRCSPRSGDLSVYWYQQSLDQGLQFLIQYYNGEERAKGNILERFSAQQFPDLHSELNLSSLELGDSALYFCASSEDREGTEAFFGQGTRLTVV.

This clone has a single count. The rearrangement links TRBV9 to TRBJ2-1; the match to TRBD2 covers 8 bases. The ends lost 4 bases at V and 4 bases at J; junction bases unmatched: 7. The germline V gene has CDR1 SGDLS and CDR2 YYNGEE. This CDR3 comprises 15 residues. The CDR3 loop is CASSYTSGNYNEQFF. CDR3 sequence (DNA): TGTGCCAGCAGCTATACTAGCGGTAATTACAATGAGCAGTTCTTC.

The chain recombines TRBV2 with TRBJ2-3; 14 bases agree with TRBD2. With V trimmed by 9 bases and J by 1 base, 15 bases remained unmatched. The germline V gene has CDR1 SNHLY and CDR2 FYNNEI. This CDR3 is built from 19 residues. The CDR3 loop is CASLPTGLAGGWGTDTQYF. The CDR3 DNA sequence: TGTGCCAGTCTCCCCACCGGACTAGCGGGGGGATGGGGCACAGATACGCAGTATTTT.

J is TRBJ2-1 and V is TRBV5-1; TRBD2 aligns across 12 bases. The CDR3 totals 14 residues. The V and J ends lost 3 bases and 7 bases, in that order; junction bases with no gene match: 2. CDR1 is SGHRS and CDR2 is YFSETQ in the germline V gene. The CDR3 loop reads CASSSGTSGNEQFF. The CDR3 bases are TGCGCCAGCAGCTCCGGGACTAGCGGGAATGAGCAGTTCTTC.

V is TRBV27 and J is TRBJ2-5, with 11 bases aligning to TRBD2. V shed 7 bases, J shed 4 bases, and the junction held 5 bases outside the gene matches. Germline-derived CDR1 and CDR2 are MNHEY and SMNVEV (reference sequence). The CDR3 contains 14 residues. CDR3 DNA sequence: TGTGCCAGCAAGCCTAGCGGGGGGCCAGAGACCCAGTACTTC. The encoded protein is CASKPSGGPETQYF.

The chain joins TRBV10-3 to TRBJ2-1; TRBD2 agrees at 7 bases. The J segment lost 0 bases and the V segment lost 5 bases, leaving 10 bases of the junction unmatched. Germline CDR1 and CDR2: ENHRY and SYGVKD. The CDR3 loop spans 17 amino acids. In nucleotides, the CDR3 is TGTGCCATCAGTTCCCGCGATAGCGGGCCCTCCTACAATGAGCAGTTCTTC. Translated: CAISSRDSGPSYNEQFF.

This chain connects TRBV19 to TRBJ2-3; 8 nucleotides line up with TRBD1. V shed 3 bases and J 4 bases; nucleotides not matched to a gene: 6. CDR1 and CDR2 (germline): LNHDA, SQIVND (reference sequence). CDR3 size: 15 residues. CDR3 sequence: CASSIGETGADTQYF. In nucleotides, the CDR3 is TGTGCCAGTAGTATTGGGGAGACAGGGGCAGATACGCAGTATTTT.

V usage is TRBV9 and J usage is TRBJ1-4, with 8 bases lining up with TRBD1. The trim removed 3 bases at V and 2 bases at J, leaving 6 bases unmatched. The CDR3 totals 16 residues. Per germline, CDR1 SGDLS and CDR2 YYNGEE. In DNA form, the CDR3 reads TGTGCCAGCAGCGCCAGCAGGGGGCCGACTAATGAAAAACTGTTTTTT. This gives the protein CASSASRGPTNEKLFF.

This clone occurred a few times. The chain links TRBV7-3 to TRBJ2-1, with D possibly being TRBD2 (6 bases). The CDR3 covers 17 residues. CDR1 SGHTA and CDR2 FQGTGA come from the germline V gene. V gave up 5 bases and J gave up 1 base, with 18 bases separating them. CDR3: CASSPAELGGSYNEQFF. CDR3 nucleotides: TGTGCCAGCAGCCCCGCAGAACTGGGGGGTTCCTACAATGAGCAGTTCTTC. Full variable domain (remainder filled in from reference TRBV7-3 and TRBJ2-1): GAGVSQTPSNKVTEKGKYVELRCDPISGHTALYWYRQSLGQGPEFLIYFQGTGAADDSGLPNDRFFAVRPEGSVSTLKIQRTERGDSAVYLCASSPAELGGSYNEQFFGPGTRLTVL.

V is TRBV6-4 and J is TRBJ1-1; no reliable D call. The CDR3 spans 13 residues. Trimming removed 5 bases from V and 1 base from J, with 8 bases in between. Germline V gives CDR1 MRHNA, CDR2 SNTAGT. CDR3 residues: CASSQQKNTEAFF. CDR3 nucleotide sequence: TGTGCCAGCAGTCAACAGAAGAACACTGAAGCTTTCTTT.